A single sample gave rise to the 25 T cell receptor beta chains below, sequenced in a study of cytomegalovirus exposure and HLA in healthy donors. The PCR employed 60 Vbeta primers together with 13 Jbeta primers. Profiling relied on immunoSEQ multiplex PCR, and the TCRdb table lists in-frame clones only, not all of them. The table shows under 150,000 clones, with roughly 74% occurring only once. Sequencing was carried out using PBMCs. The receptors derive from a middle-aged woman in good health and CMV-seropositive.

This clone has only a few counts. This chain uses TRBV6-6 with TRBJ2-3; D gene ambiguous. The length of the CDR3 is 13 residues. Trimming stripped 5 bases from V and 1 base from J, with 7 bases between. Germline V gene data show CDR1 as MNHNY and CDR2 as SVGAGI (reference sequence). CDR3 in DNA: TGTGCCAGCAGTGGCGAGGGCACAGATACGCAGTATTTT. Translation: CASSGEGTDTQYF.

This clone was seen a handful of times. The chain carries TRBV7-9 and TRBJ1-2, with 7 nucleotides matching TRBD1. The length of the CDR3 is 13 residues. Germline values: CDR1 SEHNR, CDR2 FQNEAQ (reference sequence). V gave up 8 bases and J gave up 6 bases; unmatched junction bases: 9. CDR3 in DNA: TGTGCCAGCCGATCAGGGGGGTCGGATGGCTACACCTTC. Its protein product is CASRSGGSDGYTF.

This chain links TRBV6-4 with TRBJ2-4, with 7 nucleotides matching TRBD2. Unmatched junction bases numbered 14, after V lost 10 bases and J lost 11 bases. This CDR3 is 13 amino acids long. Germline V gene data show CDR1 as MRHNA and CDR2 as SNTAGT. CDR3 sequence reads: CATSTDGAGVQYF. The CDR3 region has the DNA TGTGCCACCTCGACGGACGGGGCGGGGGTTCAGTACTTC.

The chain carries TRBV2 and TRBJ2-1; a weak D match, TRBD2 (5 bases). Trimming pared 5 bases from V and 10 bases from J, leaving 12 bases between. This CDR3 is 12 amino acids long. Per germline, CDR1 SNHLY and CDR2 FYNNEI. The chain's CDR3 is CASSPEEREQFF. CDR3 DNA sequence: TGTGCCAGCAGTCCCGAGGAGCGGGAGCAGTTCTTC.

The V gene is TRBV19, the J gene TRBJ2-7; maybe TRBD2 (7 bases). With 7 bases removed from V and 0 bases from J, the gap between germline ends came to 13 bases. This CDR3 is 14 amino acids long. Germline V lookup: CDR1 LNHDA, CDR2 SQIVND (reference sequence). CDR3 sequence (DNA): TGTGCCAGTACTAGGGGGGGCCACTCCTACGAGCAGTACTTC. This encodes CASTRGGHSYEQYF. Based on the CDR3 plus reference TRBV19 and TRBJ2-7, the full variable domain is DGGITQSPKYLFRKEGQNVTLSCEQNLNHDAMYWYRQDPGQGLRLIYYSQIVNDFQKGDIAEGYSVSREKKESFPLTVTSAQKNPTAFYLCASTRGGHSYEQYFGPGTRLTVT.

The CDR3 DNA reads TGTGCCAGCAGTCAAAGGGACTCATCAAAGTTCTTC. This gives the protein CASSQRDSSKFF. The chain has TRBV2 and TRBJ2-1, with a possible D match to TRBD2 (6 bases). The germline V gene encodes CDR1 SNHLY and CDR2 FYNNEI. The V end lost 5 bases, the J end lost 14 bases, and 16 bases lay between the germline ends. The length of the CDR3 is 12 residues.

The chain combines TRBV5-6 with TRBJ2-5; 7 bases are shared with TRBD2. Unmatched junction bases numbered 0, after V lost 3 bases and J lost 4 bases. The CDR3 loop spans 12 amino acids. CDR1 and CDR2 from the germline V gene are SGHDT and YYEEEE. The CDR3 reads CASSWTRETQYF. For the CDR3, the DNA is TGTGCCAGCAGCTGGACTAGAGAGACCCAGTACTTC.

V and J are TRBV27 and TRBJ2-3; the D is unclear. Germline CDR1 and CDR2: MNHEY and SMNVEV (reference sequence). The V end was cut by 5 bases, the J end by 2 bases, with 2 bases between. The CDR3 runs to 11 residues. In DNA, the CDR3 is TGTGCCAGCAGTCACACAGATACGCAGTATTTT. Its translation is CASSHTDTQYF.

The chain recombines TRBV4-1 with TRBJ1-2, with D hard to call. The germline CDR1 and CDR2 sequences are MGHRA and YSYEKL. The CDR3 spans 15 residues. The germline V and J ends were trimmed by 1 base and 4 bases, with 13 bases remaining between them. The CDR3 is CASSQGYQYGYGYTF. DNA of the CDR3: TGCGCCAGCAGCCAAGGATACCAGTATGGCTATGGCTACACCTTC.

This clone was seen once. The CDR3 loop is CASSQGQPMEKLFF. The CDR3 DNA sequence: TGCGCCAGCAGCCAGGGACAACCCATGGAAAAACTGTTTTTT. The rearrangement uses TRBV5-1 and TRBJ1-4; D is possibly TRBD1 (6 bases). V was pared by 4 bases and J by 8 bases, with 15 bases between. The CDR3 spans 14 residues. Per germline, CDR1 SGHRS and CDR2 YFSETQ.

CDR3 nucleotides: TGTGCCAGCAGACGGTCCGGGACAGGGAACTACGAGCAGTACTTC. Protein sequence: CASRRSGTGNYEQYF. This chain connects TRBV2 to TRBJ2-7, with 9 bases aligning to TRBD1. The CDR3 has 15 amino acids. The trim removed 6 bases at V and 3 bases at J, leaving 9 bases unmatched. CDR1 is SNHLY, CDR2 FYNNEI, per germline.

The chain uses TRBV4-1 and TRBJ2-3; 7 bases line up with TRBD2. The CDR3 has 16 amino acids. J gave up 0 bases and V 0 bases, and 3 bases lay outside the gene matches. Looked up from germline, CDR1 is MGHRA and CDR2 is YSYEKL. Here the CDR3 reads CASSQDTGLSTDTQYF. CDR3 coding DNA: TGCGCCAGCAGCCAAGATACGGGACTAAGCACAGATACGCAGTATTTT.

The chain uses TRBV2 and TRBJ2-7, with TRBD2 matching over 11 bases. V was clipped by 1 base and J by 1 base; unmatched bases: 3. The CDR3 contains 16 residues. The germline CDR1 and CDR2 sequences are SNHLY and FYNNEI. The CDR3 sequence is CASSEVRLAGSYEQYF. The CDR3 nucleotides are TGTGCCAGCAGTGAAGTCCGACTAGCGGGGTCCTACGAGCAGTACTTC.

The chain couples TRBV11-3 to TRBJ2-5; the match to TRBD2 covers 7 bases. The J segment lost 5 bases and the V segment lost 5 bases, leaving 8 bases of the junction unmatched. The germline V gene encodes CDR1 SGHNT and CDR2 YENEEA. The CDR3 runs 14 residues. The CDR3 sequence: CASSVLGGSETQYF. For the CDR3, the DNA is TGTGCCAGCAGCGTTTTGGGGGGGTCCGAGACCCAGTACTTC. Full variable domain (missing parts from reference TRBV11-3 and TRBJ2-5): EAGVVQSPRYKIIEKKQPVAFWCNPISGHNTLYWYLQNLGQGPELLIRYENEEAVDDSQLPKDRFSAERLKGVDSTLKIQPAELGDSAVYLCASSVLGGSETQYFGPGTRLLVL.

This clone showed up just once. This sequence joins TRBV5-5 and TRBJ1-3; possible D gene TRBD1, 5 bases. This CDR3 is built from 18 residues. Trimming left V 0 bases short and J 0 bases short, with 16 bases between. The germline gives CDR1 SGHKS, CDR2 YYEKEE (reference sequence). The CDR3 loop reads CASSLVLWRDSSGNTIYF. CDR3 DNA sequence: TGTGCCAGCAGCTTGGTACTCTGGAGGGACTCCTCTGGAAACACCATATATTTT.

This chain uses TRBV19 with TRBJ1-5; the D gene is possibly TRBD1 (5 bases). V shed 7 bases and J shed 7 bases, with 17 bases lying between them. The CDR3 spans 14 residues. Germline loops: CDR1 LNHDA, CDR2 SQIVND (reference sequence). For the CDR3, the DNA is TGTGCCAGTACTCTTGGGGCAGGTCTCCAGCCCCAGCATTTT. Translation gives CASTLGAGLQPQHF.

The chain couples TRBV21-1 to TRBJ1-2; TRBD1, as called in the table, went unchecked against the DNA. TRBV21-1 is assigned pseudogene status. The CDR3 has 13 amino acids. The CDR3 DNA reads TGTGCCAGCAGCCCCAGGGTTGGCTATGGCTACACCTTC. Residues: CASSPRVGYGYTF.

This sequence joins TRBV7-2 and TRBJ2-3; no firm D call. Trimming stripped 10 bases from V and 6 bases from J, with 8 bases between. Germline V lookup: CDR1 SGHTA, CDR2 FQGNSA. This CDR3 is 10 amino acids long. CDR3 DNA: TGTGCCACAACCCGGGATACGCAGTATTTT. Amino acid sequence: CATTRDTQYF.

The CDR3 loop reads CASSREGAGANVLTF. CDR3 coding DNA: TGCGCCAGCAGCCGCGAGGGTGCTGGGGCCAACGTCCTGACTTTC. V usage is TRBV5-1 and J usage is TRBJ2-6; TRBD2 might be the D (5 bases). The germline gives CDR1 SGHRS, CDR2 YFSETQ. The CDR3 sequence is 15 residues long. V lost 4 bases and J 2 bases, leaving 10 bases between the germline ends.

The chain combines TRBV5-4 with TRBJ2-1, with a tentative D call TRBD2 (6 bases). Trimming stripped 4 bases from V and 4 bases from J, with 9 bases between. This CDR3 is 13 amino acids long. The germline V gene encodes CDR1 SGHNT and CDR2 YYREEE (reference sequence). The CDR3 coding sequence is TGTGCCAGCAGCGATGGGACTTACAATGAGCAGTTCTTC. Its translation: CASSDGTYNEQFF.

The J gene is TRBJ2-2, the V gene TRBV4-2; no firm D call. The V end was cut by 2 bases, the J end by 0 bases, with 7 bases between. Germline V gene lookup returns CDR1 LGHNA and CDR2 YNFKEQ. CDR3 length equals 15 residues. In DNA, the CDR3 is TGTGCCAGCAGCCAATCCACTACGAACACCGGGGAGCTGTTTTTT. Translating gives CASSQSTTNTGELFF.

Details on this clone: Since the CDR3 does not end with the conserved phenylalanine or tryptophan, this likely comes from a read error. This chain links TRBV2 with TRBJ2-7; TRBD1 matches 9 bases. The CDR3 loop spans 14 amino acids. With V trimmed by 10 bases and J by 0 bases, 7 bases remained unmatched. Germline loops: CDR1 SNHLY, CDR2 FYNNEI. The DNA of the CDR3 is TGTGCCACCAAAGGGACAGGGCCCTCCTACGAGCAGTACTAC. The encoded protein is CATKGTGPSYEQYY.

This chain connects TRBV5-1 to TRBJ2-7, with D tentatively TRBD2 (6 bases). CDR3 size: 12 residues. CDR1 is SGHRS and CDR2 is YFSETQ in the germline V gene. The V end was cut by 2 bases, the J end by 7 bases, with 10 bases between. DNA of the CDR3: TGCGCCAGCAGCTTTGGGGGGTTGGAGCAGTACTTC. Residues: CASSFGGLEQYF.

The chain couples TRBV11-3 to TRBJ2-1; the D gene is possibly TRBD2 (5 bases). This CDR3 region has 15 residues. V was trimmed by 1 base and J by 2 bases, leaving 9 bases between them. CDR1 is SGHNT and CDR2 is YENEEA in the germline V gene. CDR3 residues: CASSLVLAAYNEQFF. The CDR3 DNA is TGTGCCAGCAGCTTAGTGCTAGCAGCCTACAATGAGCAGTTCTTC.

The rearrangement uses TRBV5-5 and TRBJ2-7; unclear D gene. The CDR3 is 14 residues long. In germline, CDR1 is SGHKS, CDR2 YYEKEE (reference sequence). With 0 bases removed from V and 4 bases from J, the gap between germline ends came to 11 bases. CDR3 sequence: CASSLESDSYEQYF. DNA for the CDR3: TGTGCCAGCAGCTTGGAAAGTGACTCGTACGAGCAGTACTTC.